This T cell receptor (beta chain) is from a study of post-analysis software for immune sequencing data. At the level of the study: Courses of disease covered relapsing-remitting, secondary progressive and progressive-relapsing multiple sclerosis.

Broader study findings: Samples made in the same batch grouped tightly together by F measure. Controls had significantly higher normalized Chao1 diversity than multiple sclerosis patients. Elevated frequency relative to controls characterized several TRBV segments in patients, TRBV5-6, TRBV5-1 and TRBV20-1 among them.

V was shortened by 6 bases and J by 2 bases, with 14 bases between the two germline ends. The germline V gene has CDR1 LNHDA and CDR2 SQIVND (reference sequence). The CDR3 extends over 15 amino acids. This clonotype came up a few times. Its antigen is currently unknown. cDNA libraries for TCR beta contained unique molecular identifiers. TCRdb analysed the PCR reads with MiXCR anew, one entry per CDR3 protein. This table has 180,000 or so distinct CDR3 sequences, approximately 29% appearing once. The sequenced material came from blood. The sequence was collected from a girl aged 2-17 years with multiple sclerosis. This sequence joins TRBV19 and TRBJ1-5; possibly TRBD1 for D (6 bases). The CDR3 here is CASSPHRDGNQPQHF. CDR3 coding DNA: TGTGCCAGTAGCCCCCACAGGGATGGCAATCAGCCCCAGCATTTT. Based on the CDR3 plus reference TRBV19 and TRBJ1-5, the full variable domain is DGGITQSPKYLFRKEGQNVTLSCEQNLNHDAMYWYRQDPGQGLRLIYYSQIVNDFQKGDIAEGYSVSREKKESFPLTVTSAQKNPTAFYLCASSPHRDGNQPQHFGDGTRLSIL.